This T cell receptor beta chain was sequenced in a study of blood T cell repertoires in COVID-19. Background on the study: The study drew acute and convalescent COVID-19 samples from the United States, Italy and Spain.

A few counts support this clone. Germline-derived CDR1 and CDR2 are MNHEY and SVGAGI. V was clipped by 7 bases and J by 1 base, with 10 bases between them. This CDR3 has 13 residues. Profiled with immunoSEQ multiplex PCR; TCRdb holds only in-frame clones, not every one. The table has roughly 410,000 clones, about 90% seen once. The receptor was derived from an older woman with COVID-19, enrolled during active disease. V usage is TRBV6-5 and J usage is TRBJ1-1, with D perhaps TRBD1 (6 bases). Sequenced sample: peripheral blood. The CDR3 DNA reads TGTGCCAGCACTAACAGGGCGAACACTGAAGCTTTCTTT. Amino acids: CASTNRANTEAFF.